This TCR beta chain is from a study of shared T cell receptors in the human thymus. Comment on this clone: One junction end does not reproduce the germline sequence, and a read error may be involved.

Clones were sequenced by immunoSEQ multiplex PCR, and TCRdb holds only the in-frame ones, with some missing. The sample lists under 700,000 clones, about four fifths occurring once. Germline CDR1 reads LNHNV; CDR2 reads YYDKDF (reference sequence). The CDR3 is 18 residues long. In addition, the sample was reused for a study of human thymus T cells. That paper adds: Resections from corrective heart surgery provided thymus tissue. Thymic and blood repertoires appeared to display a bias in their usage of V and J genes.

The chain is built from TRBV15 and TRBJ2-7; unclear D gene. The source material was thymocytes. The clonotype originates from a boy younger than two with a congenital heart defect. CDR3 region: CATSREPRHPTINYEQYF. The CDR3 DNA is TGTGCCACCAGCCGAGAACCCCGCCACCCGACAATCAACTACGAGCAGTACTTC.